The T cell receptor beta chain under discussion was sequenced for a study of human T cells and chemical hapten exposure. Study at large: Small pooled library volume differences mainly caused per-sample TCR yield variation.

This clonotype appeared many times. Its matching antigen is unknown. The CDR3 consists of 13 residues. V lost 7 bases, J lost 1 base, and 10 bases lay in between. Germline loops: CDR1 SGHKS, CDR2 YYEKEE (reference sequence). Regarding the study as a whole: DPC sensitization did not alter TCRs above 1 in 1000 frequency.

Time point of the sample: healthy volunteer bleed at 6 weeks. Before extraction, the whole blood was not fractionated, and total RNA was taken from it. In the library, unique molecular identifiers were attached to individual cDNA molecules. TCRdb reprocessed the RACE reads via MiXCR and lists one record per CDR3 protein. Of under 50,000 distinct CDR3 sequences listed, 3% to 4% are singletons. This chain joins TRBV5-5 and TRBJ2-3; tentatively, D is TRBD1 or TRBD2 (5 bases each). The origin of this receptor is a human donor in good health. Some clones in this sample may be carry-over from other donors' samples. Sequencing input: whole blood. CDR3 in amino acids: CASFGAGTDTQYF. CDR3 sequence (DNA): TGTGCCAGCTTCGGGGCGGGCACAGATACGCAGTATTTT. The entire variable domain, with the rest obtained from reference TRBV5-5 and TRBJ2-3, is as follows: DAGVTQSPTHLIKTRGQQVTLRCSPISGHKSVSWYQQVLGQGPQFIFQYYEKEERGRGNFPDRFSARQFPNYSSELNVNALLLGDSALYLCASFGAGTDTQYFGPGTRLTVL.